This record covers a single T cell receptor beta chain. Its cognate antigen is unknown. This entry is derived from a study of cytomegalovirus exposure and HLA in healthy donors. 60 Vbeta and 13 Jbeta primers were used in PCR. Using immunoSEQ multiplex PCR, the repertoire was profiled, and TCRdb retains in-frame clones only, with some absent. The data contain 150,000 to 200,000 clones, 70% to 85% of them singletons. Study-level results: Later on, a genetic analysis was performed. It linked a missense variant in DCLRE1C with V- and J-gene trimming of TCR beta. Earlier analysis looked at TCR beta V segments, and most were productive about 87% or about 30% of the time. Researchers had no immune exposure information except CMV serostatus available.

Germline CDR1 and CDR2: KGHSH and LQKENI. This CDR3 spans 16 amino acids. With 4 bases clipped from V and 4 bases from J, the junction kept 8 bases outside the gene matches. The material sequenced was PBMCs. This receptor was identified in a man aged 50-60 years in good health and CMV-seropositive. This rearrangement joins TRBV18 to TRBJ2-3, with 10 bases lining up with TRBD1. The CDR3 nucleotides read TGTGCCAGCTCACTAACTGGACAGGGGGTGGCAGATACGCAGTATTTT. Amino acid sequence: CASSLTGQGVADTQYF.